These 12 T cell receptor beta chains came from one sample sequenced in a study of liver allograft versus peripheral blood T cells. About the study: The study compared liver allograft T cell receptor repertoires against peripheral blood repertoires of liver transplant recipients.

From the reads, TCRdb called clonotypes with MiXCR, one entry per CDR3 protein. The sample contains roughly 14,000 distinct CDR3 sequences, approximately 22% of which appear only once. The receptors originated from a human patient who had a liver transplant. Some T cells could come from the graft donor.

This clonotype counts as medium-sized (0.01 to 0.1%). The genes are TRBV6-1 and TRBJ2-7; weak D call: TRBD1 (6 bases). This CDR3 region has 14 residues. Looked up from germline, CDR1 is MNHNS and CDR2 is SASEGT. The V end was cut by 5 bases, the J end by 6 bases, with 17 bases between. CDR3 DNA: TGTGCCAGCAGTAGGACAGTCCTTTTGGTCGAGCAGTACTTC. It is translated as CASSRTVLLVEQYF.

This clonotype occurred a few times. V gene TRBV11-1 combines with J gene TRBJ1-2; possible D gene TRBD1, 6 bases. Trimming took off 3 bases at V and 0 bases at J, with 11 bases between the two ends. Germline V lookup: CDR1 SGHAT, CDR2 FQDESV (reference sequence). The CDR3 covers 15 residues. CDR3 sequence (DNA): TGTGCCAGCAGCTTCGGGGGGGCAGCTAACTATGGCTACACCTTC. Translating it yields CASSFGGAANYGYTF. The complete variable domain, with remaining parts taken from reference TRBV11-1 and TRBJ1-2, reads EAEVAQSPRYKITEKSQAVAFWCDPISGHATLYWYRQILGQGPELLVQFQDESVVDDSQLPKDRFSAERLKGVDSTLKIQPAELGDSAMYLCASSFGGAANYGYTFGSGTRLTVV.

In this sample, this clonotype turned up many times. This chain connects TRBV6-5 to TRBJ1-1, with D possibly TRBD1 on 5 matching bases. Germline V gene lookup returns CDR1 MNHEY and CDR2 SVGAGI. V was shortened by 6 bases and J by 1 base, with 15 bases between the two germline ends. The CDR3 has 15 amino acids. As DNA, the CDR3 is TGTGCCAGCAGACGGACGGGGCGCGGGAACACTGAAGCTTTCTTT. This sequence encodes CASRRTGRGNTEAFF.

This chain joins TRBV18 and TRBJ2-2, with TRBD1 matching 7 bases. With V trimmed by 3 bases and J by 0 bases, 16 bases remained unmatched. There are 20 residues in the CDR3. Germline V gene sequence: CDR1 KGHSH, CDR2 LQKENI. The CDR3 DNA follows: TGTGCCAGCTCACCCTTCACCGGGACAGTACTCTTGACGAACACCGGGGAGCTGTTTTTT. It specifies CASSPFTGTVLLTNTGELFF.

This clonotype came up many times. The V call is TRBV18, the J call TRBJ2-7; D gene uncertain. CDR1 and CDR2 from the germline V gene are KGHSH and LQKENI. V lost 3 bases and J lost 3, with 12 bases in between. This CDR3 is built from 14 residues. The chain's CDR3 is CASSPRVSIYEQYF. DNA for the CDR3: TGTGCCAGCTCACCCCGGGTATCCATCTACGAGCAGTACTTC. The whole variable domain, filled in from reference TRBV18 and TRBJ2-7, reads NAGVMQNPRHLVRRRGQEARLRCSPMKGHSHVYWYRQLPEEGLKFMVYLQKENIIDESGMPKERFSAEFPKEGPSILRIQQVVRGDSAAYFCASSPRVSIYEQYFGPGTRLTVT.

This clonotype counts as medium-sized (0.01 to 0.1%). This chain joins TRBV18 and TRBJ1-5, with a possible D match to TRBD1 (5 bases). CDR3 length: 16 amino acids. The V gene lost 2 bases and the J gene lost 5 bases, with 16 bases spanning the gap. Looked up from germline, CDR1 is KGHSH and CDR2 is LQKENI. The DNA for the CDR3 is TGTGCCAGCTCACCATATAACCGGGACTCCGATCAGCCCCAGCATTTT. This codes for CASSPYNRDSDQPQHF.

The CDR3 DNA is TGTGCCACCAGCAGTTGGGGGGAAGATACGCAGTATTTT. Amino acid sequence: CATSSWGEDTQYF. This rearrangement joins TRBV15 to TRBJ2-3; D is possibly TRBD2 (6 bases). The germline CDR1 and CDR2 sequences are LNHNV and YYDKDF (reference sequence). CDR3 length equals 13 residues. Trimming removed 3 bases from V and 5 bases from J, with 9 bases in between.

Within the sample, this clonotype is medium-sized (0.01 to 0.1%). The rearrangement uses TRBV6-1 and TRBJ1-1; a possible D gene is TRBD1 (5 bases). Germline CDR1 and CDR2: MNHNS and SASEGT. V lost 3 bases and J lost 0, with 5 bases in between. The CDR3 spans 13 residues. The CDR3 loop is CASSEGVNTEAFF. CDR3 nucleotide sequence: TGTGCCAGCAGTGAGGGGGTGAACACTGAAGCTTTCTTT.

This clonotype has a handful of counts. The chain combines TRBV27 with TRBJ1-4, with 10 bases identical to TRBD1. Trimming cost V 8 bases and J 11 bases; bases outside gene matches: 11. The CDR3 contains 14 residues. Germline assignment: CDR1 MNHEY and CDR2 SMNVEV (reference sequence). DNA of the CDR3: TGTGCCAGCCGAACGACAGGGGGCTTGCGGAAACTGTTTTTT. This codes for CASRTTGGLRKLFF.

This clonotype was seen repeatedly, ten times or more. The chain employs TRBV6-6 and TRBJ1-3; tentative D call: TRBD1 (6 bases). The CDR3 consists of 16 residues. Looked up from germline, CDR1 is MNHNY and CDR2 is SVGAGI (reference sequence). V dropped 2 bases and J dropped 0 bases, with 11 bases sitting between them. This CDR3 is CASSYGQLLSGNTIYF. CDR3 DNA sequence: TGTGCCAGCAGTTACGGACAGCTTCTCTCTGGAAACACCATATATTTT.

V and J are TRBV15 and TRBJ1-5, with D maybe TRBD1 (6 bases). The CDR3 is made up of 14 amino acids. Trimming shortened V by 1 base and J by 4 bases, and 8 bases separated the two germline ends. CDR1 is LNHNV and CDR2 is YYDKDF in the germline V gene (reference sequence). CDR3 in DNA: TGTGCCACCAGCAGAGGTCAGGGGAATCAGCCCCAGCATTTT. It translates to CATSRGQGNQPQHF.

This clonotype was seen at least ten times. The V and J genes are TRBV19 and TRBJ2-3, with D possibly matching TRBD1 (6 bases). Between the trimmed V and J ends, which lost 6 bases and 0 bases, there was a span of 16 bases. Germline V lookup: CDR1 LNHDA, CDR2 SQIVND (reference sequence). The CDR3 loop spans 16 amino acids. The CDR3 bases are TGTGCCAGTAGGCCAGACAGGACTTCTAGCACAGATACGCAGTATTTT. This gives the protein CASRPDRTSSTDTQYF.